This TCR beta chain was sequenced during a study of blood T cell repertoires in COVID-19. For the study at large: From the United States, Italy and Spain came samples of acute and convalescent COVID-19. T cells, B-cell-depleted T cells, or PBMCs provided the cDNA or gDNA that served as material.

Authors' analysis steps: Amplification of reference gene primers was used by the study to estimate nucleated cell counts. The method was immunoSEQ multiplex PCR; TCRdb's version includes in-frame clones alone and lacks a portion of them. From that table come the V and J calls and clone size; the DNA was used to work out D and trimming. Seen here are over 150,000 clones, nearly 80% observed once, and the top ten hold roughly 1.7%. This clone occurred many times. V was clipped by 3 bases and J by 4 bases, with 9 bases between them. CDR3 length equals 13 residues. Per germline, CDR1 SGHTA and CDR2 FQGNSA.

Sequencing used peripheral blood. The V call is TRBV7-2, the J call TRBJ1-2; D unresolved. This receptor was taken from a man older than 75 with acute or convalescent COVID-19. This CDR3 reads CASSLPRGYGYTF. DNA for the CDR3: TGTGCCAGCAGCTTGCCCCGGGGCTATGGCTACACCTTC.